The text below deals with one T cell receptor beta chain. Its specificity is not known. Eight separate reactions per sample yielded the cDNA. For both chains, the TCRalpha and TCRbeta cDNA went through two nested PCRs of approximately 16 and 9 cycles. One entry per CDR3 protein, without DNA, is what TCRdb gives after re-calling the 5' RACE reads. Its listing shows approximately 160,000 distinct CDR3 sequences. The data derive from a study of monozygotic twins with inflammatory bowel disease. Study-wide points: Concordance status among twins (concordant versus discordant) showed no link to repertoire similarity, possibly from limited power.

Per germline, CDR1 MNHNS and CDR2 SASEGT. This CDR3 is built from 14 residues. Researchers isolated total RNA from whole blood without sorting T cells. What was sequenced was blood. This sequence joins TRBV6-1 and TRBJ2-7; no DNA is available, so the TRBD2 call from TCRdb remains unchecked. The clonotype was recovered from a human donor with ulcerative colitis or Crohn's disease, or a healthy co-twin of an affected twin (not recorded which). This CDR3 reads CASSIAGLFYEQYF.